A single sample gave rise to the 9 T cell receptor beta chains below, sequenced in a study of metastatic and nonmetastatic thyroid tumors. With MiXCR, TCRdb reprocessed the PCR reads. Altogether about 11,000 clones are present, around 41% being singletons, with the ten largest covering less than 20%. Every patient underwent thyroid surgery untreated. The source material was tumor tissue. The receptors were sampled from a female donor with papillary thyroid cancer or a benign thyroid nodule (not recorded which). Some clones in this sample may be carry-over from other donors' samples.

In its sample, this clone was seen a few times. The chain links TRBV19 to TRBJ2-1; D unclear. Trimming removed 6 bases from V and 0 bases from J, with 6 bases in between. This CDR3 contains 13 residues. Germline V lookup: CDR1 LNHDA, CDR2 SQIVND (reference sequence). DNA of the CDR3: TGTGCCAGTAGCCCGAGCTCCTACAATGAGCAGTTCTTC. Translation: CASSPSSYNEQFF. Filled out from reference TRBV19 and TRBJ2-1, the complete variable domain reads DGGITQSPKYLFRKEGQNVTLSCEQNLNHDAMYWYRQDPGQGLRLIYYSQIVNDFQKGDIAEGYSVSREKKESFPLTVTSAQKNPTAFYLCASSPSSYNEQFFGPGTRLTVL.

As DNA, the CDR3 is TGTGCCAGCAGCTCCTTGAGCGTTTCAAGAGCCCAGTACTTC. Translation: CASSSLSVSRAQYF. The chain couples TRBV6-5 to TRBJ2-5; unclear D gene. The CDR3 consists of 14 residues. V dropped 6 bases and J dropped 9 bases, with 20 bases sitting between them. Germline V gene sequence: CDR1 MNHEY, CDR2 SVGAGI.

The CDR3 is CASSIGAVYTEAFF. DNA of the CDR3: TGTGCCAGTAGTATAGGCGCGGTTTACACTGAAGCTTTCTTT. This chain connects TRBV19 to TRBJ1-1, with D unresolved. Germline CDR1 and CDR2: LNHDA and SQIVND (reference sequence). The V gene lost 1 base and the J gene lost 3 bases, with 9 bases spanning the gap. This CDR3 contains 14 residues.

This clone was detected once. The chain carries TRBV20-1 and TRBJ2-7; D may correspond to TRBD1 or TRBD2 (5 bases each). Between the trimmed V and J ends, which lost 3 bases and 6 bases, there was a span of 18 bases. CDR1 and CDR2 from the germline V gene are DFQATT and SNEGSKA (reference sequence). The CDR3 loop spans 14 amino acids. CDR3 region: CSASRGRVPPEQYF. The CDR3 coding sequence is TGCAGTGCTAGCCGGGGCAGAGTTCCCCCCGAGCAGTACTTC.

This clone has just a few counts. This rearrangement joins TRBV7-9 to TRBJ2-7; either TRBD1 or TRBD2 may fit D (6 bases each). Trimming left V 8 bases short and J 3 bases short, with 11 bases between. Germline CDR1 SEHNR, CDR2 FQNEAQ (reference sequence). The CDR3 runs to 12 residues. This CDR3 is CASAGGLYEQYF. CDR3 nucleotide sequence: TGTGCCAGCGCCGGGGGCCTCTACGAGCAGTACTTC.

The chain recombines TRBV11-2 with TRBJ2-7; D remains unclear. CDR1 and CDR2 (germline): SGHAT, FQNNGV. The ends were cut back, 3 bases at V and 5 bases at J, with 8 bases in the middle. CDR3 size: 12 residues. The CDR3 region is CASSFSGNEQYF. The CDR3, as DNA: TGTGCCAGCAGCTTTTCAGGTAACGAGCAGTACTTC. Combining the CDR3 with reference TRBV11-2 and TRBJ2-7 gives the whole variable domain EAGVAQSPRYKIIEKRQSVAFWCNPISGHATLYWYQQILGQGPKLLIQFQNNGVVDDSQLPKDRFSAERLKGVDSTLKIQPAKLEDSAVYLCASSFSGNEQYFGPGTRLTVT.

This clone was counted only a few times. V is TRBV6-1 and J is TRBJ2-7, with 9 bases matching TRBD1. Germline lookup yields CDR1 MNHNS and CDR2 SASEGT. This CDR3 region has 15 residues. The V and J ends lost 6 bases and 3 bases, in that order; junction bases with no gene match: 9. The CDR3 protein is CASSPPGQGFYEQYF. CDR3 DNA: TGTGCCAGCAGCCCTCCGGGACAGGGTTTCTACGAGCAGTACTTC.

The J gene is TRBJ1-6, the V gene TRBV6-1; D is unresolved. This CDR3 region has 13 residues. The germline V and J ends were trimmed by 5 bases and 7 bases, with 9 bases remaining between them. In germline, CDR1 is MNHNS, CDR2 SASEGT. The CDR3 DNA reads TGTGCCAGCAGTAGCAGAATAAATTCACCCCTCCACTTT. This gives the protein CASSSRINSPLHF.

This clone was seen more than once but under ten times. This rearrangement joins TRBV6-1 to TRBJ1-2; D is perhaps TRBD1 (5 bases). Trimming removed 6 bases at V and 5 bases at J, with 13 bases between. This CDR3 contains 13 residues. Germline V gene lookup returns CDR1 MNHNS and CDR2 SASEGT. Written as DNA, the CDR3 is TGTGCCAGCAGCGAGGGGTCGGGATATGGCTACACCTTC. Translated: CASSEGSGYGYTF.